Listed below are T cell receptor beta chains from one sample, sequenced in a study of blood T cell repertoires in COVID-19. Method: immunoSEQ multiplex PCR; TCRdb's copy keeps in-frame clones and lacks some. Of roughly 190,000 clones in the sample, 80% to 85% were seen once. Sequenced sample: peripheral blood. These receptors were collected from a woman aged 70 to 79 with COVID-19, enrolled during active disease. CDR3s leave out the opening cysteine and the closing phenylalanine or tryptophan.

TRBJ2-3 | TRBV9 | ASSGRTSTDTQY
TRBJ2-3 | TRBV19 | ASSPGALTDTQY
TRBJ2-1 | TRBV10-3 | AISERSLAGQYNEQF
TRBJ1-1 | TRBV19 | ASRAGQMYLEAF
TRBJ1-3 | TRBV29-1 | SVKTLPSTGNTIY
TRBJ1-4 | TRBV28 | ASSFIRGWDEKLF
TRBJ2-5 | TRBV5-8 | ASSPGLRGETQY
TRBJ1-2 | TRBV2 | ASRQRVDGYT
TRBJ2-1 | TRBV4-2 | ASSPRLAGVNNEQF
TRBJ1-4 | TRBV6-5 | ASRDRLSEKLF
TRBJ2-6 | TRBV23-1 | ASSYPGLAGTGANVLT
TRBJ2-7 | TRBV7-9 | ASRATSYEQY
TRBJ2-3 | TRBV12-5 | ASGLLWGPGSDTQY
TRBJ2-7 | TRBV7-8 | ASSPSRGEQY
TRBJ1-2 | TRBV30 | AWSVEDHGYT
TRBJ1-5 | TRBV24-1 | ATSDSERGDQPQH
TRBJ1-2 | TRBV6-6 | ASSREAPGGLGGYGYT
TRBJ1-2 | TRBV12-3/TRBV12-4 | ASSLRQYGYT
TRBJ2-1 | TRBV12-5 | ASGLERGQGLVNEQF
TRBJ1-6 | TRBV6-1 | ASSARGQSYNSPLH
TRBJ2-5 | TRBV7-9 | ASTWGGNQETQY
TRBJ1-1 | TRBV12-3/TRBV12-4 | ASSWTGGTEAF
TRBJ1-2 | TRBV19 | ASSISYSLNYGYT
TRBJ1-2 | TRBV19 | ASTDLTGAIPYGYT
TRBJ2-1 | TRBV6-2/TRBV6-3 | ASSRSGGGNEQF
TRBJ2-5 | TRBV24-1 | ATSAGDRVKETQY
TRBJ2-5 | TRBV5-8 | ASIYLTTGPETQY